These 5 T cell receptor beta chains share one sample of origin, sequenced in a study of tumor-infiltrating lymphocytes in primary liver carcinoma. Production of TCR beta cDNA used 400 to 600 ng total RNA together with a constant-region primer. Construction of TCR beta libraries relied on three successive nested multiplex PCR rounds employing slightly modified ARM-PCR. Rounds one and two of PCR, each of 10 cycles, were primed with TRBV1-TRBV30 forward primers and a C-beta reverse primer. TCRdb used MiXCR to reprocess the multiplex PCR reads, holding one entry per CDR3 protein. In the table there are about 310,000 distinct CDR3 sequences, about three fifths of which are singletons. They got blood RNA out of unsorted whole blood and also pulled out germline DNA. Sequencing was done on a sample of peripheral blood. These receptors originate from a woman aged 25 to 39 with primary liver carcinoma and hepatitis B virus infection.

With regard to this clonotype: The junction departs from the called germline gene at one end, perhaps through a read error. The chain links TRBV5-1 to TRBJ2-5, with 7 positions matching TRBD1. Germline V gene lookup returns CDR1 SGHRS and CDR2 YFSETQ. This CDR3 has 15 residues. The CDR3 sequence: CASSFNGQAQETRYF. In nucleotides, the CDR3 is TGCGCCAGCAGCTTCAACGGACAGGCCCAAGAGACCCGGTACTTC. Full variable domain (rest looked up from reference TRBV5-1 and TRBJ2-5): KAGVTQTPRYLIKTRGQQVTLSCSPISGHRSVSWYQQTPGQGLQFLFEYFSETQRNKGNFPGRFSGRQFSNSRSEMNVSTLELGDSALYLCASSFNGQAQETRYFGPGTRLLVL.

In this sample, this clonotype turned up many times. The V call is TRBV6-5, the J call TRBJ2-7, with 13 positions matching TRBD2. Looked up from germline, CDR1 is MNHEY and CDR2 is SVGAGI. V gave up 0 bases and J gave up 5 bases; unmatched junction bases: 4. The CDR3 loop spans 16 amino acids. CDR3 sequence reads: CASSYSVGLAGDEQYF. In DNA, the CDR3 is TGTGCCAGCAGTTACTCAGTTGGACTAGCGGGAGACGAGCAGTACTTC.

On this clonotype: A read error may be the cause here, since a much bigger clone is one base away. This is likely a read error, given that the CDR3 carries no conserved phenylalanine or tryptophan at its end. DNA for the CDR3: TGTGCCAGCAAGGGTCCCGGGGATGAGCAGTTCGTC. It specifies CASKGPGDEQFV. The chain has TRBV12-3 or TRBV12-4 and TRBJ2-1, with a weak D call TRBD2 (5 bases). This CDR3 is 12 amino acids long. Deletions cut 7 bases from V and 8 bases from J, with 12 bases between.

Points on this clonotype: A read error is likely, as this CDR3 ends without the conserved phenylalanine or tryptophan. The CDR3 DNA reads TGTGCCAGCAGCCCCCGGGCTAGCGGGAGCACAGATACGCAGTATTAT. Its translation is CASSPRASGSTDTQYY. The V call is TRBV5-8, the J call TRBJ2-3, with 8 nucleotides matching TRBD2. V lost 4 bases to trimming and J lost 0 bases; unmatched junction nucleotides: 7. Germline V CDR1 and CDR2: SGHTS, YDEGEE. There are 16 residues in the CDR3.

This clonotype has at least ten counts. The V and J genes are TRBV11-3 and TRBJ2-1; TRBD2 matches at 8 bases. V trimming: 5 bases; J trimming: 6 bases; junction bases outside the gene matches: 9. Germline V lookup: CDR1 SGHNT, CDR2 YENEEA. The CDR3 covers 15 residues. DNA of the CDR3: TGTGCCAGCAGCCCTTCCTGGACTAGCCCCAATGAGCAGTTCTTC. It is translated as CASSPSWTSPNEQFF.